Following are 8 T cell receptor beta chains from one sample sequenced in a study of CD8 T cells in ankylosing spondylitis. General study findings and limits: Ankylosing spondylitis blood appeared to carry a characteristic TCR beta motif of several highly homologous variants.

TCRdb used MiXCR to reprocess the 5' RACE reads, holding one entry per CDR3 protein. Among about 800,000 distinct CDR3 sequences listed, around 11% were seen once. Their recognized antigens are unknown. Sequenced: blood, either unsorted or a sorted T cell fraction (not recorded which). The receptors come from a male donor with ankylosing spondylitis.

The rearrangement uses TRBV7-6 and TRBJ1-4; D may be TRBD1 (6 bases). Trimming cost V 0 bases and J 8 bases, with 16 bases left between them. The germline V gene has CDR1 SGHVS and CDR2 FNYEAQ. CDR3 size: 16 residues. The CDR3 region has the DNA TGTGCCAGCAGCTTAGCCCGCGGGGGGCTGAGGGAAAAACTGTTTTTT. This gives the protein CASSLARGGLREKLFF.

Regarding this clonotype: Compared with germline, one end of the junction differs, possibly owing to a read error. CDR3 sequence (DNA): TGCGGTGCCCTCCGCTCCTACAATGAGCAGTTCTTC. The encoded protein is CGALRSYNEQFF. The rearrangement joins TRBV20-1 to TRBJ2-1; D unclear. This CDR3 is 12 amino acids long. From germline, CDR1 is DFQATT and CDR2 SNEGSKA (reference sequence).

The chain is built from TRBV7-2 and TRBJ1-3; tentative D call: TRBD1 (5 bases). Trimming shortened V by 2 bases and J by 0 bases, and 8 bases separated the two germline ends. Germline-derived CDR1 and CDR2 are SGHTA and FQGNSA. This CDR3 comprises 15 residues. CDR3 sequence reads: CASSLYGGSGNTIYF. The CDR3 DNA reads as TGTGCCAGCAGCTTATATGGGGGCTCTGGAAACACCATATATTTT.

Notes on this clonotype: A single base separates this from a much larger clone, so it may be a read error. This chain joins TRBV12-3 or TRBV12-4 and TRBJ2-7, with TRBD2 matching 7 bases. The CDR3 is 14 amino acids. The CDR3 is CASSLGGTSYGQYF. For the CDR3, the DNA is TGTGCCAGCAGTTTGGGGGGGACCTCCTACGGGCAGTACTTC.

V and J are TRBV4-1 and TRBJ2-2; perhaps TRBD1 as D (6 bases). V was clipped by 4 bases and J by 0 bases, with 12 bases between them. The CDR3 spans 16 residues. The germline V gene encodes CDR1 MGHRA and CDR2 YSYEKL. The CDR3 spells CASSPWGHPNTGELFF. For the CDR3, the DNA is TGCGCCAGCAGCCCCTGGGGACACCCGAACACCGGGGAGCTGTTTTTT.

This chain uses TRBV4-2 with TRBJ2-1; maybe TRBD1 (6 bases). Germline CDR1 is LGHNA and CDR2 is YNFKEQ. Deletions cut 4 bases from V and 7 bases from J, with 11 bases between. The CDR3 has 13 residues. CDR3 bases: TGTGCCAGCAGCCTAATAGGACAGAATGAGCAGTTCTTC. Translation: CASSLIGQNEQFF.

This chain links TRBV9 with TRBJ2-6, with TRBD2 as a possible D gene (6 bases). Germline V CDR1 and CDR2: SGDLS, YYNGEE. V dropped 4 bases and J dropped 0 bases, with 11 bases sitting between them. The length of the CDR3 is 16 residues. CDR3 sequence reads: CASSPRGISGANVLTF. The CDR3 DNA reads as TGTGCCAGCAGCCCCCGGGGGATCTCTGGGGCCAACGTCCTGACTTTC.

The sample holds a few counts of this clonotype. The chain employs TRBV20-1 and TRBJ2-3; 8 nucleotides agree with TRBD2. V gave up 3 bases and J gave up 0 bases; unmatched junction bases: 5. This CDR3 spans 15 amino acids. Germline assignment: CDR1 DFQATT and CDR2 SNEGSKA (reference sequence). The CDR3 spells CSASPPSGSTDTQYF. DNA of the CDR3: TGCAGTGCTAGTCCGCCTAGCGGGAGCACAGATACGCAGTATTTT.